The rows below give T cell receptor beta chains drawn from one sample of a study of T cell responses to AZD1222 COVID-19 vaccine. Produced via immunoSEQ multiplex PCR; TCRdb's table is partial and in-frame only. This table has roughly 170,000 clones, around 94% appearing once. The sample in question was peripheral blood, obtained 28 days after the second AZD1222 dose. The receptors derive from an adult who received the AZD1222 COVID-19 vaccine. The CDR3 runs from the conserved cysteine through the conserved F or W. The D gene is left open where the match is weak. The size field is filled for only some rows; it gives once, few, many or a size class.

TRBV29-1,TRBJ1-1,TRBD1,-,CSVGQGHTEAFF,TGCAGCGTAGGACAGGGGCACACTGAAGCTTTCTTT
TRBV2,TRBJ1-3,-,-,CASSEGSSFTGNTIYF,TGTGCCAGCAGTGAAGGGTCCAGCTTCACTGGAAACACCATATATTTT
TRBV4-3,TRBJ1-3,-,-,CASSHELRGFEGNTIYF,TGCGCCAGCAGTCACGAACTAAGGGGGTTTGAAGGAAACACCATATATTTT
TRBV4-3,TRBJ1-4,-,-,CASSQVGRTVDPNEKLFF,TGCGCCAGCAGCCAGGTCGGCAGGACGGTAGATCCCAATGAAAAACTGTTTTTT
TRBV7-6,TRBJ2-5,-,-,CASSPRTAQETQYF,TGTGCCAGCAGCCCCAGGACGGCACAAGAGACCCAGTACTTC
TRBV19,TRBJ1-4,-,-,CASSSPGSKPKLFF,TGTGCCAGTAGTAGCCCGGGATCAAAACCAAAACTGTTTTTT
TRBV6-5,TRBJ1-3,-,-,CASSYDGSGGNTIYF,TGTGCCAGCAGTTATGACGGATCTGGAGGAAACACCATATATTTT
TRBV5-5,TRBJ1-5,-,-,CASSLAPGNQPQHF,TGTGCCAGCAGCTTGGCGCCGGGGAATCAGCCCCAGCATTTT
TRBV19,TRBJ1-1,-,-,CASSQTSWVMNTEAFF,TGTGCCAGTAGTCAAACGTCCTGGGTGATGAACACTGAAGCTTTCTTT
TRBV5-1,TRBJ1-1,-,-,CASSVDRTEAFF,TGCGCCAGCAGCGTCGACCGCACTGAAGCTTTCTTT
TRBV7-2,TRBJ2-7,-,-,CASSNGWGTYEQYF,TGTGCCAGCAGCAATGGGTGGGGGACCTACGAGCAGTACTTC
TRBV30,TRBJ2-6,-,-,CAWSVQRAGANVLTF,TGTGCCTGGAGCGTCCAGAGGGCTGGGGCCAACGTCCTGACTTTC
TRBV5-4,TRBJ1-2,-,-,CASSLDNNYGYTF,TGTGCCAGCAGCTTGGACAATAACTATGGCTACACCTTC
TRBV28,TRBJ2-4,-,-,CASGLQGGKNIQYF,TGTGCCAGCGGATTACAGGGCGGCAAAAACATTCAGTACTTC
TRBV28,TRBJ1-2,TRBD1,-,CASNIPGGAEVYGYTF,TGTGCCAGCAATATACCAGGGGGCGCGGAGGTCTATGGCTACACCTTC
TRBV9,TRBJ2-7,-,-,CASSPASLPYEQYF,TGTGCCAGCAGCCCAGCTAGTCTTCCCTACGAGCAGTACTTC
TRBV7-9,TRBJ2-1,TRBD2,-,CASSLLTGGLTHNEQFF,TGTGCCAGCAGCTTACTGACCGGGGGACTAACCCACAATGAGCAGTTCTTC
TRBV29-1,TRBJ1-1,TRBD1,-,CSVGQGDLNTEAFF,TGCAGCGTTGGGCAGGGGGACTTGAACACTGAAGCTTTCTTT
TRBV6-5,TRBJ1-1,-,-,CASSYSGMNTEAFF,TGTGCCAGCAGTTACTCGGGGATGAACACTGAAGCTTTCTTT
TRBV7-2,TRBJ2-6,-,-,CASRGGRSRPGANVLTF,TGTGCCAGCAGGGGAGGACGGAGCCGCCCTGGGGCCAACGTCCTGACTTTC
TRBV20-1,TRBJ2-7,-,-,CSARRKNEQYF,TGCAGTGCTAGACGGAAGAACGAGCAGTACTTC
TRBV30,TRBJ1-2,-,once,CAWSPAYGYTF,TGTGCCTGGAGTCCCGCCTATGGCTACACCTTC
TRBV28,TRBJ1-5,-,-,CASSLRGVQPQHF,TGTGCCAGCAGTTTAAGAGGGGTTCAGCCCCAGCATTTT
TRBV5-5,TRBJ1-1,-,few,CASSLGAGRTNTEAFF,TGTGCCAGCAGCTTGGGGGCAGGGAGGACGAACACTGAAGCTTTCTTT
TRBV6-1,TRBJ1-1,-,once,CASSEATLLGGNTEAFF,TGTGCCAGCAGTGAAGCGACGTTATTGGGGGGGAACACTGAAGCTTTCTTT
TRBV5-4,TRBJ2-7,TRBD2,-,CASSFGAGGSEQYF,TGTGCCAGCAGCTTCGGTGCGGGAGGCTCCGAGCAGTACTTC
TRBV5-1,TRBJ2-7,TRBD1,-,CASSYRTGTGFAYEQYF,TGCGCCAGCAGCTACCGAACCGGGACAGGATTTGCCTACGAGCAGTACTTC
TRBV19,TRBJ1-4,-,few,CASSMWGGEKLFF,TGTGCCAGTAGTATGTGGGGCGGGGAAAAACTGTTTTTT
TRBV18,TRBJ2-7,-,-,CASSLSYEQYF,TGTGCCAGCTCCTTGTCCTACGAGCAGTACTTC
TRBV2,TRBJ1-3,-,-,CASSEGFFSGNTIYF,TGTGCCAGCAGTGAAGGGTTCTTCTCTGGAAACACCATATATTTT
TRBV3-1/TRBV3-2,TRBJ2-3,TRBD2,-,CASSPIAGGRTDTQYF,TGTGCCAGCAGCCCGATAGCGGGGGGGCGTACAGATACGCAGTATTTT
TRBV27,TRBJ2-1,TRBD2,-,CASSHGTSGYNEQFF,TGTGCCAGCAGCCACGGGACTAGCGGATACAATGAGCAGTTCTTC
TRBV5-1,TRBJ2-2,TRBD2,-,CASSFSGRAERTGELFF,TGCGCCAGCAGCTTCAGCGGGAGGGCTGAACGGACCGGGGAGCTGTTTTTT
TRBV2,TRBJ1-2,-,-,CASREYPDSDLASFSGYTF,TGTGCCAGCAGGGAATACCCGGACAGTGATCTGGCCTCCTTTTCTGGCTACACCTTC
TRBV7-3,TRBJ2-7,-,-,CASSLGLGAAYEQYF,TGTGCCAGCAGCTTAGGTCTTGGGGCCGCCTACGAGCAGTACTTC
TRBV3-1/TRBV3-2,TRBJ1-6,-,once,CASSQVEGGKSPLHF,TGTGCCAGCAGCCAAGTTGAGGGTGGAAAGTCACCCCTCCACTTT
TRBV5-4,TRBJ2-2,-,-,CASSPGRGSVNTGELFF,TGTGCCAGCAGCCCTGGACGGGGTAGCGTGAACACCGGGGAGCTGTTTTTT
TRBV19,TRBJ1-1,-,-,CASSIGAGMDTEAFF,TGTGCCAGTAGTATAGGAGCAGGGATGGACACTGAAGCTTTCTTT
TRBV6-6,TRBJ2-7,TRBD1,-,CASASGTGGYEQYF,TGTGCCAGCGCGTCAGGGACAGGGGGCTACGAGCAGTACTTC
TRBV30,TRBJ2-2,TRBD1,-,CASGQGIGGELFF,TGTGCCTCGGGACAGGGGATAGGCGGGGAGCTGTTTTTT
TRBV5-5,TRBJ2-1,TRBD2,-,CASSLSTSGETFSYNEQFF,TGTGCCAGCAGCTTGTCGACTAGCGGGGAAACATTCTCCTACAATGAGCAGTTCTTC
TRBV11-2,TRBJ1-1,-,-,CASTKRRGTEAFF,TGTGCCAGCACCAAAAGGAGGGGAACCGAAGCTTTCTTT
TRBV6-5,TRBJ2-4,-,-,CASSYRGRGDIQYF,TGTGCCAGCAGTTACCGCGGGCGCGGGGACATTCAGTACTTC
TRBV5-6,TRBJ1-2,-,-,CASSPSAGSYGYTF,TGTGCCAGCAGCCCCTCGGCCGGGAGCTATGGCTACACCTTC
TRBV5-5,TRBJ1-6,-,-,CASSLSSSYNSPLHF,TGTGCCAGCAGCTTGAGCAGCTCCTATAATTCACCCCTCCACTTT
TRBV28,TRBJ1-1,-,-,CARRSRGRQMNTEAFF,TGTGCCAGGAGGTCCCGGGGACGGCAGATGAACACTGAAGCTTTCTTT
TRBV24-1,TRBJ2-3,TRBD2,once,CATSDTSGRSTDTQYF,TGTGCCACCAGTGACACCAGCGGGAGAAGTACAGATACGCAGTATTTT
TRBV7-8,TRBJ2-2,-,-,CASSLSAGRRTGELFF,TGTGCCAGCAGCTTATCGGCGGGGCGCCGCACCGGGGAGCTGTTTTTT